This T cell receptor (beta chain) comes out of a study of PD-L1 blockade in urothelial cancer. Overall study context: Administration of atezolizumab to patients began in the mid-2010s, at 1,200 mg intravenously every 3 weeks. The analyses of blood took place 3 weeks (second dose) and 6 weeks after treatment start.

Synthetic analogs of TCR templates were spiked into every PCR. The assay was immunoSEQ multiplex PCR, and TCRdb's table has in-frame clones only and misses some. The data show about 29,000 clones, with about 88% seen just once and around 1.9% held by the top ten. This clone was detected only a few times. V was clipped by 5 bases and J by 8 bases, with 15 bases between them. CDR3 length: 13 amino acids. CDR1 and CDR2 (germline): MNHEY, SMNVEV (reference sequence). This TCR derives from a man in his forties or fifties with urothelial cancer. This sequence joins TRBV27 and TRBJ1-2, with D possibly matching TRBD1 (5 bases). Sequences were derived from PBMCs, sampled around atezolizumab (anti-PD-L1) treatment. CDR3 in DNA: TGTGCCAGCAGTCCCTACCAGGGCCACGGCTACACCTTC. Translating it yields CASSPYQGHGYTF.